The clone carrying this T cell receptor beta chain was seen ten or more times. The time point denotes: newly diagnosed GD, antithyroid drugs for less than 3 months. Making the TCR library involved RNA that had been extracted from PBMCs. This sample stems from a study of regulatory T cells in long-lasting Graves disease. Study background: Antithyroid drugs had been taken by newly diagnosed Graves' patients for under 3 months.

Libraries of TCR beta came from iRepertoire HTBI primers plus Arm-PCR of CDR3 regions. TCRdb reprocessed the multiplex PCR reads with MiXCR, giving one entry per CDR3 protein. The top ten hold approximately 17% of the sample, which has roughly 360,000 distinct CDR3 sequences, 10% to 15% seen once. Germline CDR1 and CDR2: MNHNS and SASEGT. The CDR3 sequence is 17 residues long. Unmatched junction bases numbered 15, after V lost 6 bases and J lost 10 bases. Another study also made use of these data, one on T cells in Graves' hyperthyroidism and ophthalmopathy.

The receptor was derived from a young woman with Graves disease. The gene calls are TRBV6-1 and TRBJ1-6; the match to TRBD1 covers 10 bases. The specimen was peripheral blood mononuclear cells (PBMCs), collected at new diagnosis, from a patient treated with antithyroid drugs. The CDR3 sequence: CASRLRDRGYGRSPLHF. CDR3 nucleotide sequence: TGTGCCAGCAGACTCCGGGACAGGGGATACGGACGGTCACCCCTCCACTTT.